One TCR beta chain is described in this entry. The antigen is undetermined. The V gene's germline CDR1 is SQVTM and CDR2 ANQGSEA. The CDR3 has 13 residues. The V and J ends lost 4 bases and 2 bases respectively, with 11 bases between them. Researchers ran the PCR with 60 Vbeta and 13 Jbeta primers. The protocol was immunoSEQ multiplex PCR, while the TCRdb copy is restricted to in-frame clones and leaves out a portion. This table holds 200,000 to 250,000 clones, approximately 82% found once. These data come from a study of cytomegalovirus exposure and HLA in healthy donors. General study findings and limits: HLA restriction was apparent for most CMV-associated TCR beta chains in a later analysis.

The V gene is TRBV29-1, the J gene TRBJ2-5; D is perhaps TRBD1 (6 bases). The specimen was PBMCs. The sequence was collected from a male donor in good health and CMV-seronegative. CDR3: CSVADRLQETQYF. The CDR3 DNA reads TGCAGCGTTGCGGACAGACTACAAGAGACCCAGTACTTC. Together with reference TRBV29-1 and TRBJ2-5, the CDR3 gives the full variable domain: SAVISQKPSRDICQRGTSLTIQCQVDSQVTMMFWYRQQPGQSLTLIATANQGSEATYESGFVIDKFPISRPNLTFSTLTVSNMSPEDSSIYLCSVADRLQETQYFGPGTRLLVL.